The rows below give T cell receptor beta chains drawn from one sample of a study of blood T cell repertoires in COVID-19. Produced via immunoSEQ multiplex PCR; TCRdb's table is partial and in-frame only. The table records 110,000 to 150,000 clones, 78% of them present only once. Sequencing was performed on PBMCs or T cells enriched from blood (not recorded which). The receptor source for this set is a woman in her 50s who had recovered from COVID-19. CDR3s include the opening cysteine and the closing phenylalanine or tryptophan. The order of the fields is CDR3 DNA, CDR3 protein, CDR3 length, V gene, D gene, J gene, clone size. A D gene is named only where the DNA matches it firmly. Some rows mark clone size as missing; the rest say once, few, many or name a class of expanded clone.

CDR3 DNA: TGCAGTGCTAGTAGTCCGCAGACCTACGAGCAGTACTTC
CDR3 protein: CSASSPQTYEQYF
CDR3 length: 13
V gene: TRBV20-1
D gene: .
J gene: TRBJ2-7
clone size: .

CDR3 DNA: TGTGCCAGCAGCTTGGCCCTGGCGGCTAACTATGGCTACACCTTC
CDR3 protein: CASSLALAANYGYTF
CDR3 length: 15
V gene: TRBV5-4
D gene: .
J gene: TRBJ1-2
clone size: .

CDR3 DNA: TGTGCCAGCAGTGAGGGGCAGGGACTGGGAGGAAACACCATATATTTT
CDR3 protein: CASSEGQGLGGNTIYF
CDR3 length: 16
V gene: TRBV2
D gene: .
J gene: TRBJ1-3
clone size: .

CDR3 DNA: TGTGCCAGCAGCCAACTGACAGGGGCAGGAAACACCATATATTTT
CDR3 protein: CASSQLTGAGNTIYF
CDR3 length: 15
V gene: TRBV5-5
D gene: TRBD1
J gene: TRBJ1-3
clone size: few

CDR3 DNA: TGTGCCAGCAGCTTGTCCCAGGTCAGTGGCTACACCTTC
CDR3 protein: CASSLSQVSGYTF
CDR3 length: 13
V gene: TRBV5-4
D gene: .
J gene: TRBJ1-2
clone size: .

CDR3 DNA: TGCAGCGTTGTCCGTTGGGGGGGTGGCTACACCTTC
CDR3 protein: CSVVRWGGGYTF
CDR3 length: 12
V gene: TRBV29-1
D gene: .
J gene: TRBJ1-2
clone size: .

CDR3 DNA: TGTGCCAGCAGCTCGTTAGCGTTTGGGGAGCTGTTTTTT
CDR3 protein: CASSSLAFGELFF
CDR3 length: 13
V gene: TRBV7-2
D gene: .
J gene: TRBJ2-2
clone size: once

CDR3 DNA: TGCGCCAGCAGCCAAAGGGAGACCAACTATGGCTACACCTTC
CDR3 protein: CASSQRETNYGYTF
CDR3 length: 14
V gene: TRBV4-1
D gene: .
J gene: TRBJ1-2
clone size: once

CDR3 DNA: TGTGCCAGCAGGTTTAGCGGGGGGGCCCGAAGTAATGAGCAGTTCTTC
CDR3 protein: CASRFSGGARSNEQFF
CDR3 length: 16
V gene: TRBV7-9
D gene: TRBD2
J gene: TRBJ2-1
clone size: medium-sized

CDR3 DNA: TGCGCCAGCAGCTTGGATGCGGCGGCAAACACAGATACGCAGTATTTT
CDR3 protein: CASSLDAAANTDTQYF
CDR3 length: 16
V gene: TRBV5-1
D gene: .
J gene: TRBJ2-3
clone size: few

CDR3 DNA: TGTGCTAGTGGTCCCGGGACAGGAGACACCGGGGAGCTGTTTTTT
CDR3 protein: CASGPGTGDTGELFF
CDR3 length: 15
V gene: TRBV12-5
D gene: TRBD1
J gene: TRBJ2-2
clone size: .

CDR3 DNA: TGTGCCAGCAGCCCTCTGGGGGGGAAGAGCACAGATACGCAGTATTTT
CDR3 protein: CASSPLGGKSTDTQYF
CDR3 length: 16
V gene: TRBV6-2/TRBV6-3
D gene: TRBD2
J gene: TRBJ2-3
clone size: .

CDR3 DNA: TGTGCCAGCAGCTTAGATCCTCCAGGGCTGAACACTGAAGCTTTCTTT
CDR3 protein: CASSLDPPGLNTEAFF
CDR3 length: 16
V gene: TRBV11-3
D gene: .
J gene: TRBJ1-1
clone size: once

CDR3 DNA: TGTGCCAGCAGCTTAGAGTACAGGGACGCGACCCAGTACTTC
CDR3 protein: CASSLEYRDATQYF
CDR3 length: 14
V gene: TRBV7-9
D gene: .
J gene: TRBJ2-5
clone size: .

CDR3 DNA: TGTGCCAGCAGTTCCCCCGGGGACACTGAAGCTTTCTTT
CDR3 protein: CASSSPGDTEAFF
CDR3 length: 13
V gene: TRBV12-3/TRBV12-4
D gene: .
J gene: TRBJ1-1
clone size: few

CDR3 DNA: TGTGCCAGCAGCAGGGGCCCGGCCACAGATACGCAGTATTTT
CDR3 protein: CASSRGPATDTQYF
CDR3 length: 14
V gene: TRBV13
D gene: .
J gene: TRBJ2-3
clone size: .

CDR3 DNA: TGTGCCAGCAGCCCAGCTCCCACTAGCGGGGGGAGGTATGAGCAGTTCTTC
CDR3 protein: CASSPAPTSGGRYEQFF
CDR3 length: 17
V gene: TRBV11-3
D gene: TRBD2
J gene: TRBJ2-1
clone size: .

CDR3 DNA: TGTGCCAGCAGTCCCACCGCGGGGGGATCCCCTAATGAGCAGTTCTTC
CDR3 protein: CASSPTAGGSPNEQFF
CDR3 length: 16
V gene: TRBV27
D gene: TRBD2
J gene: TRBJ2-1
clone size: few

CDR3 DNA: TGTGCCAGCGCCACTAGCCGTACAGATACGCAGTATTTT
CDR3 protein: CASATSRTDTQYF
CDR3 length: 13
V gene: TRBV3-1/TRBV3-2
D gene: .
J gene: TRBJ2-3
clone size: .

CDR3 DNA: TGTGCCAGTTCAGGCACCCCGGGACAGCCCCAGCATTTT
CDR3 protein: CASSGTPGQPQHF
CDR3 length: 13
V gene: TRBV19
D gene: .
J gene: TRBJ1-5
clone size: few

CDR3 DNA: TGTGCCAGCAGCTACGACAGGGGATCCTACAATGAGCAGTTCTTC
CDR3 protein: CASSYDRGSYNEQFF
CDR3 length: 15
V gene: TRBV11-2
D gene: TRBD1
J gene: TRBJ2-1
clone size: .

CDR3 DNA: TGCGCCAGCAGCTTTAGTGGGACAGAAGCCCCGGCCCTCCACTTT
CDR3 protein: CASSFSGTEAPALHF
CDR3 length: 15
V gene: TRBV5-1
D gene: TRBD1
J gene: TRBJ1-6
clone size: .

CDR3 DNA: TGCGCCAGCAGCCTGTTGGGGGGGAACACTGAAGCTTTCTTT
CDR3 protein: CASSLLGGNTEAFF
CDR3 length: 14
V gene: TRBV5-1
D gene: .
J gene: TRBJ1-1
clone size: .

CDR3 DNA: TGCGCCAGCAGCCCTAGCCAATACGCAATGAACACTGAAGCTTTCTTT
CDR3 protein: CASSPSQYAMNTEAFF
CDR3 length: 16
V gene: TRBV4-1
D gene: .
J gene: TRBJ1-1
clone size: .

CDR3 DNA: TGTGCCACCAGCCGTCAGGGGGGACTAGCCAAAAACATTCAGTACTTC
CDR3 protein: CATSRQGGLAKNIQYF
CDR3 length: 16
V gene: TRBV15
D gene: .
J gene: TRBJ2-4
clone size: once

CDR3 DNA: TGTGCCAGCAGTAGACACAGGGACAATCAGCCCCAGCATTTT
CDR3 protein: CASSRHRDNQPQHF
CDR3 length: 14
V gene: TRBV28
D gene: .
J gene: TRBJ1-5
clone size: .

CDR3 DNA: TGTGCCAGCAGCCCGAGACAGGGGGATGGCTACACCTTC
CDR3 protein: CASSPRQGDGYTF
CDR3 length: 13
V gene: TRBV12-3/TRBV12-4
D gene: TRBD1
J gene: TRBJ1-2
clone size: .

CDR3 DNA: TGTGCCAGCAGTTTACCACGGGGGGTCGGCTCCTATAATTCACCCCTCCACTTT
CDR3 protein: CASSLPRGVGSYNSPLHF
CDR3 length: 18
V gene: TRBV28
D gene: .
J gene: TRBJ1-6
clone size: .

CDR3 DNA: TGTGCCAGCAGTGGGACAGGGGCTTGGGAAAAACTGTTTTTT
CDR3 protein: CASSGTGAWEKLFF
CDR3 length: 14
V gene: TRBV6-2/TRBV6-3
D gene: TRBD1
J gene: TRBJ1-4
clone size: .

CDR3 DNA: TGTGCCAGCACTCAGGGGCTGGTTTTTCCGGAGACCCAGTACTTC
CDR3 protein: CASTQGLVFPETQYF
CDR3 length: 15
V gene: TRBV7-8
D gene: .
J gene: TRBJ2-5
clone size: few